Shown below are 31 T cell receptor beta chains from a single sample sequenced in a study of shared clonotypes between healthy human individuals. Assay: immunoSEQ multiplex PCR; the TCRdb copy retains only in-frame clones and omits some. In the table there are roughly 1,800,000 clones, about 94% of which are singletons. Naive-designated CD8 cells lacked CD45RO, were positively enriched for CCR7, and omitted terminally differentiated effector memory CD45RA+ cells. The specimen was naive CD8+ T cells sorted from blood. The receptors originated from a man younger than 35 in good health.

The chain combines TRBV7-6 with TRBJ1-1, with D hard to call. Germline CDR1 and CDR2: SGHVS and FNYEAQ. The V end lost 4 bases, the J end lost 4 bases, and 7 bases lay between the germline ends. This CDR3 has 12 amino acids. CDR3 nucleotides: TGTGCCAGCAGCTCCGCAGGCACTGAAGCTTTCTTT. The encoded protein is CASSSAGTEAFF.

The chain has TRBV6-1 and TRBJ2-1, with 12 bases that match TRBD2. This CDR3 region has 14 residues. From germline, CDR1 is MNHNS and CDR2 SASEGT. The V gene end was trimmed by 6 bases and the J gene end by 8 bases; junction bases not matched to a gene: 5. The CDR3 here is CASSGLAGSYEQFF. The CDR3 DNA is TGTGCCAGCAGCGGACTAGCGGGATCCTATGAGCAGTTCTTC.

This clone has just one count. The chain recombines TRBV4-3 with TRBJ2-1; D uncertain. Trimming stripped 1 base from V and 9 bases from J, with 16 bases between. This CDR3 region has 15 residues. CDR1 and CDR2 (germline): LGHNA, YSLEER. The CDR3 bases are TGCGCCAGCAGCCAAGTCAGACTTCCTATGAGTGAGCAGTTCTTC. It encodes CASSQVRLPMSEQFF.

The CDR3: CAISDPGQGVWGEAFF. The DNA of the CDR3 is TGTGCCATCAGTGACCCAGGACAGGGTGTCTGGGGTGAAGCTTTCTTT. The chain is built from TRBV10-3 and TRBJ1-1, with TRBD1 identical over 8 bases. The CDR3 has 16 residues. V trimming: 3 bases; J trimming: 7 bases; junction bases outside the gene matches: 13. Germline V gene lookup returns CDR1 ENHRY and CDR2 SYGVKD.

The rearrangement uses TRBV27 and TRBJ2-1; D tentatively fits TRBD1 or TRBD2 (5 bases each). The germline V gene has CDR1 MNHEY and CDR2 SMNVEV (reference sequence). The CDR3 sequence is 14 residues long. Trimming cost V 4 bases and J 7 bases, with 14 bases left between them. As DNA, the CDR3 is TGTGCCAGCAGTTATAACGGGGCGTGGAATGAGCAGTTCTTC. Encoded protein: CASSYNGAWNEQFF.

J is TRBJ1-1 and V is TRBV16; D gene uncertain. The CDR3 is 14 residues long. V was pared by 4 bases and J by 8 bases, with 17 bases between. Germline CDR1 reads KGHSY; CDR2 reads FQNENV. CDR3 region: CASSLSLDPKEAFF. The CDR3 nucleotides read TGTGCCAGCAGCCTATCCCTTGACCCGAAAGAAGCTTTCTTT.

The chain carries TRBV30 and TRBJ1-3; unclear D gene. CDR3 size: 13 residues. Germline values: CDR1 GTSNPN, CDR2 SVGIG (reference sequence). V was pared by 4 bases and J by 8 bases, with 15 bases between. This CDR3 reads CAWTPGEGDTIYF. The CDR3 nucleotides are TGTGCCTGGACCCCCGGGGAAGGTGACACCATATATTTT.

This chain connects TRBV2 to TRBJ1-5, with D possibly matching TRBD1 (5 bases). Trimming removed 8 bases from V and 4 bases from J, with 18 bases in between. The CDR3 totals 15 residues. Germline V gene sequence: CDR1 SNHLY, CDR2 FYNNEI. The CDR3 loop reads CASQWDGDTNQPQHF. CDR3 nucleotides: TGTGCCAGCCAGTGGGACGGGGATACTAATCAGCCCCAGCATTTT.

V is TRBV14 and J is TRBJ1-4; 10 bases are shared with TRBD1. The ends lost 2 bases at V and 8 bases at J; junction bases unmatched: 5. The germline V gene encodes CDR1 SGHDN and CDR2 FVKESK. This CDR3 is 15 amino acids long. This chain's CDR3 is CASSQRGQGGEKLFF. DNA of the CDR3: TGTGCCAGCAGCCAAAGAGGACAGGGGGGAGAAAAACTGTTTTTT.

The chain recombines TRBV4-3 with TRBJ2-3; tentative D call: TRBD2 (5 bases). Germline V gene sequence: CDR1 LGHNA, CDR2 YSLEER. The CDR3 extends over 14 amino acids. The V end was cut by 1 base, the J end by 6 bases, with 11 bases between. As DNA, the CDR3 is TGCGCCAGCAGCCAAGGGGATAGCGTGGATACGCAGTATTTT. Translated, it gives CASSQGDSVDTQYF.

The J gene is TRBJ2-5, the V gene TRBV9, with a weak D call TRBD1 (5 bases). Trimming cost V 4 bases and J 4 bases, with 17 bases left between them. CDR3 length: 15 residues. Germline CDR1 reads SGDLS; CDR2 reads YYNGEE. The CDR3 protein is CASSPSGWQGETQYF. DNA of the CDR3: TGTGCCAGCAGCCCCTCCGGGTGGCAGGGAGAGACCCAGTACTTC.

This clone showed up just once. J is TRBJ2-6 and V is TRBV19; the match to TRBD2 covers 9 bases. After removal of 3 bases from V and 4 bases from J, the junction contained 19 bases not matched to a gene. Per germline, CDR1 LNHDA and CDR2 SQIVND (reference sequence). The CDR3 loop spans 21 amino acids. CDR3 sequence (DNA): TGTGCCAGTAGTATTTCGGTAGTCCTAGCGGGAAGCCTATCAGGGGCCAACGTCCTGACTTTC. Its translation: CASSISVVLAGSLSGANVLTF.

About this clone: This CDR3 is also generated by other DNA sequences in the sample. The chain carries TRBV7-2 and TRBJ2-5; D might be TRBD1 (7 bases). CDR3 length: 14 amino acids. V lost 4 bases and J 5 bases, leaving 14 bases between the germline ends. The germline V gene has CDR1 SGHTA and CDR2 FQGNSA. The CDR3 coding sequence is TGTGCCAGCAGCTCGCCGACAGGGAGGGAGACCCAGTACTTC. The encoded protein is CASSSPTGRETQYF.

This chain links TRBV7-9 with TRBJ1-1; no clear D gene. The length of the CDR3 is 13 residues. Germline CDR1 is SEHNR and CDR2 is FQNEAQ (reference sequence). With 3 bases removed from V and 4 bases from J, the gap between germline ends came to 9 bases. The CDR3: CASSLGFGTEAFF. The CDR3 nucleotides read TGTGCCAGCAGCTTGGGGTTCGGCACTGAAGCTTTCTTT.

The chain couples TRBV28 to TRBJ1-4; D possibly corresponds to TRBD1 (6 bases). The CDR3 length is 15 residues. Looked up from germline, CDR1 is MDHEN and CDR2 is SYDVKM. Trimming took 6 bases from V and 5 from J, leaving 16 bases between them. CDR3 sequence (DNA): TGTGCCAGCAGCCCTCAGGGGAGGACGAATGAAAAACTGTTTTTT. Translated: CASSPQGRTNEKLFF.

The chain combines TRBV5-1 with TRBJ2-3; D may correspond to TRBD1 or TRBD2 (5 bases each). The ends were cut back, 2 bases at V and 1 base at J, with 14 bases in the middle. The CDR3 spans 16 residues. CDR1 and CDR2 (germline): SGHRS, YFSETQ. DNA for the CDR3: TGCGCCAGCAGCTTCCCCCGGGACGGGGGCACAGATACGCAGTATTTT. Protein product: CASSFPRDGGTDTQYF. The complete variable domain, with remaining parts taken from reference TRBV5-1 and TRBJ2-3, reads KAGVTQTPRYLIKTRGQQVTLSCSPISGHRSVSWYQQTPGQGLQFLFEYFSETQRNKGNFPGRFSGRQFSNSRSEMNVSTLELGDSALYLCASSFPRDGGTDTQYFGPGTRLTVL.

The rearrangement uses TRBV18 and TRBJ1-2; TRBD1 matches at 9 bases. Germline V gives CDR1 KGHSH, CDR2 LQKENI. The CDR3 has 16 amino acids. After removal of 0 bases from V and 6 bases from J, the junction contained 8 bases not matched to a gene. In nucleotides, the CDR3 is TGTGCCAGCTCACCACCTTTCACAGGGGGCAAAGATGGCTACACCTTC. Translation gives CASSPPFTGGKDGYTF.

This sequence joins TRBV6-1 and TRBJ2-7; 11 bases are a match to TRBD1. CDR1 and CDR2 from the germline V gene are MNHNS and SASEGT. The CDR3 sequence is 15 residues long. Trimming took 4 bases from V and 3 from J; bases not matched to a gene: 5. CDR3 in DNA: TGTGCCAGCAGTGGGAGGGACAGGGGGTTCTACGAGCAGTACTTC. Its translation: CASSGRDRGFYEQYF.

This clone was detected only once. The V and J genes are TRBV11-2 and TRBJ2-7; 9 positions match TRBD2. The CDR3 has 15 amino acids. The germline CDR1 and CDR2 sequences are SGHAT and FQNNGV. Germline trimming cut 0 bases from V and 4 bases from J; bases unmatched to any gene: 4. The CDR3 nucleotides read TGTGCCAGCAGCTTAGAAATTAGCGGGGGTTACGAGCAGTACTTC. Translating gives CASSLEISGGYEQYF.

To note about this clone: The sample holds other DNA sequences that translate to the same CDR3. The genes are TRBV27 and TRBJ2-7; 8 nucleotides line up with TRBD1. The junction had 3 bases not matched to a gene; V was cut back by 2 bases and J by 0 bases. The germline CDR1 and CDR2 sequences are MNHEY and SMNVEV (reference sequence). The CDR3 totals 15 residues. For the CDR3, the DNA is TGTGCCAGCAGTTTAGTAGGACAGGGCTCCTACGAGCAGTACTTC. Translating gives CASSLVGQGSYEQYF.

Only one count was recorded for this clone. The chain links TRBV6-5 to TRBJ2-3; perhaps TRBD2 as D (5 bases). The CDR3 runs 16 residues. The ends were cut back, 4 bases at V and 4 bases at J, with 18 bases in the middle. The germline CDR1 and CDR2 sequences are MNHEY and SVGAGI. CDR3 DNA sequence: TGTGCCAGCAGTTGGGCCGGGCCGGGATCTGCAGATACGCAGTATTTT. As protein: CASSWAGPGSADTQYF.

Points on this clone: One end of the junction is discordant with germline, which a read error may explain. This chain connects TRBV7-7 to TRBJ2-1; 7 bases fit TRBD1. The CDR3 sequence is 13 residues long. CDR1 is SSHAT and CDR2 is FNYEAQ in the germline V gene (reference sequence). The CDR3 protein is CASSLGGHNEQFF. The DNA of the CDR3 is TGTGCTAGCAGCTTAGGGGGCCACAATGAGCAGTTCTTC.

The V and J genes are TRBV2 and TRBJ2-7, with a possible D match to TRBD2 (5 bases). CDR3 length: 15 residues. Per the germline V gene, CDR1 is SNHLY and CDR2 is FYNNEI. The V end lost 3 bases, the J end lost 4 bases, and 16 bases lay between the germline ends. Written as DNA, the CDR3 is TGTGCCAGCAGTGAGTGGGTTGAGGGTTCATACGAGCAGTACTTC. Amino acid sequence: CASSEWVEGSYEQYF.

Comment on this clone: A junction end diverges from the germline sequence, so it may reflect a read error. This chain's CDR3 is CASSLDWGIPPRAVNTEAFF. The CDR3 coding sequence is TGTGCTAGCAGCTTAGATTGGGGGATACCACCAAGGGCAGTGAACACTGAAGCTTTCTTT. J is TRBJ1-1 and V is TRBV7-7, with a tentative D call TRBD1 (5 bases). There are 20 residues in the CDR3. The germline V gene has CDR1 SSHAT and CDR2 FNYEAQ (reference sequence).

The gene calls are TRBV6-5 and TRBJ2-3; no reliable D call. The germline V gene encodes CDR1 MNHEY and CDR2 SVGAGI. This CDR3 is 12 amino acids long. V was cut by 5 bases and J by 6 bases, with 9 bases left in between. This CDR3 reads CASSPHSDTQYF. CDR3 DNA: TGTGCCAGCAGTCCCCACAGCGATACGCAGTATTTT.

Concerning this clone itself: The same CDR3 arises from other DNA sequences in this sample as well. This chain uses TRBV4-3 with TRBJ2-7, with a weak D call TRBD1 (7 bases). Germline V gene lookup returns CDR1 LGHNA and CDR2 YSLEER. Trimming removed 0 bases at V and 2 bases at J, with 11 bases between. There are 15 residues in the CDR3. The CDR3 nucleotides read TGCGCCAGCAGCCAAGATCGGGGGACAGCCTACGAGCAGTACTTC. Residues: CASSQDRGTAYEQYF.

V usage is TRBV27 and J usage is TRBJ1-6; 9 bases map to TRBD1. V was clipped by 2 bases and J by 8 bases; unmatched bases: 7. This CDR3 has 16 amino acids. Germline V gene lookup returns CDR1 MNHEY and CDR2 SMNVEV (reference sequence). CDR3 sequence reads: CASSLMGQGWDSPLHF. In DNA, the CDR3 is TGTGCCAGCAGTTTAATGGGACAGGGTTGGGATTCACCCCTCCACTTT.

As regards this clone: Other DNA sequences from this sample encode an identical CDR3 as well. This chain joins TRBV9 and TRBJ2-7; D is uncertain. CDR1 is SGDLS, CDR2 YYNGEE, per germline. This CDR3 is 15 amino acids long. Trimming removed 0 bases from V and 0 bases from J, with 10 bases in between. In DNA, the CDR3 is TGTGCCAGCAGCGTAGGGGGTTCGAGCTCCTACGAGCAGTACTTC. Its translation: CASSVGGSSSYEQYF.

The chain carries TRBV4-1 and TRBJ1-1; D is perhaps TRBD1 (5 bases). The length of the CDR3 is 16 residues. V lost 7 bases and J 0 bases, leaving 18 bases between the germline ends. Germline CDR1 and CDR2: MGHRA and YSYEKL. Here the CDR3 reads CASTPGSGPMNTEAFF. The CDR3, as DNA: TGCGCCAGCACCCCCGGATCGGGGCCTATGAACACTGAAGCTTTCTTT.

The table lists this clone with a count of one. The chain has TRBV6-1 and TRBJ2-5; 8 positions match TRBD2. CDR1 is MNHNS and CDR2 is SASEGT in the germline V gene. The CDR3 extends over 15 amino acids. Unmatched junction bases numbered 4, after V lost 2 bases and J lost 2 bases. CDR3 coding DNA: TGTGCCAGCAGTGAATGGCGGGGGGTTCAAGAGACCCAGTACTTC. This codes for CASSEWRGVQETQYF.

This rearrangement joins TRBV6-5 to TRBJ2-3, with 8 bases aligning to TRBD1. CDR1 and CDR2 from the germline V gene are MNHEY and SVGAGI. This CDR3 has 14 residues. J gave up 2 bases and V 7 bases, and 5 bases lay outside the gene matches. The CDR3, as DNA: TGTGCCAGCACCTCAGGGGGCCACACAGATACGCAGTATTTT. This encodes CASTSGGHTDTQYF.